The 5 T cell receptor beta chains listed next were all sequenced from one sample in a study of patients and donors after allogeneic stem cell transplantation. A single record per CDR3 protein comes from TCRdb applying MiXCR to the RT-PCR reads. The sample contains 400,000 to 450,000 distinct CDR3 sequences, 16% of which appear only once. Material: blood, either unsorted or a sorted T cell fraction (not recorded which). These receptors were collected from a human donor who was either an allogeneic HSCT recipient or a stem cell or donor lymphocyte infusion donor (not recorded which). It is not recorded whose cells these are; they may come from a transplant donor.

This clonotype was seen a handful of times. The V gene is TRBV12-3 or TRBV12-4, the J gene TRBJ1-1; 9 bases are a match to TRBD1. The J segment lost 7 bases and the V segment lost 6 bases, leaving 9 bases of the junction unmatched. The CDR3 has 14 amino acids. The DNA for the CDR3 is TGTGCCAGCAGGTCATCCGGGACAGGGTATGAAGCTTTCTTT. This sequence encodes CASRSSGTGYEAFF.

The chain is built from TRBV20-1 and TRBJ2-1; 9 bases are shared with TRBD2. Per the germline V gene, CDR1 is DFQATT and CDR2 is SNEGSKA (reference sequence). The CDR3 is 13 residues long. J gave up 8 bases and V 7 bases, and 9 bases lay outside the gene matches. CDR3 in amino acids: CSVLLAGLYEQFF. CDR3 DNA sequence: TGCAGTGTTCTGCTAGCGGGACTCTATGAGCAGTTCTTC.

This clonotype has just a few counts. The V and J genes are TRBV20-1 and TRBJ2-2, with 10 bases identical to TRBD1. CDR1 and CDR2 from the germline V gene are DFQATT and SNEGSKA (reference sequence). The V and J ends lost 6 bases and 8 bases, in that order; junction bases with no gene match: 6. The CDR3 has 13 residues. CDR3 in amino acids: CSASDRGSGELFF. The CDR3 DNA reads TGCAGTGCATCGGACAGGGGGAGTGGGGAGCTGTTTTTT.

The chain combines TRBV6-2 or TRBV6-3 with TRBJ2-3, with D maybe TRBD2 (6 bases). The CDR3 has 15 residues. CDR1 and CDR2 from the germline V gene are MNHEY and SVGEGT. V was pared by 6 bases and J by 2 bases, with 15 bases between. The CDR3 DNA follows: TGTGCCAGCAGATCGACTAGTGGCTACACAGATACGCAGTATTTT. It codes for CASRSTSGYTDTQYF.

This clonotype was seen a handful of times. The gene calls are TRBV20-1 and TRBJ2-1; 9 nucleotides match TRBD2. CDR3 length: 16 residues. The ends lost 5 bases at V and 0 bases at J; junction bases unmatched: 8. Germline assignment: CDR1 DFQATT and CDR2 SNEGSKA (reference sequence). DNA for the CDR3: TGCAGTGCTGAGGGGACTAGCCGGAGCTCCTACAATGAGCAGTTCTTC. It encodes CSAEGTSRSSYNEQFF.